A single sample is the source of the 8 T cell receptor beta chains below, sequenced in a study of T cells in localized non-small cell lung cancer. Assay used: immunoSEQ multiplex PCR; TCRdb lists only in-frame clones, some missing. The repertoire holds approximately 67,000 clones, with 80% to 90% as singletons. This material consisted of peripheral blood, taken before any cancer treatment. The receptor set was obtained from a female donor older than 55 with stage I lung adenocarcinoma.

The genes are TRBV5-1 and TRBJ2-2; 14 positions match TRBD2. Germline assignment: CDR1 SGHRS and CDR2 YFSETQ. This CDR3 is built from 17 residues. With V trimmed by 4 bases and J by 2 bases, 4 bases remained unmatched. Here the CDR3 reads CASSRGTSGSNTGELFF. The CDR3 bases are TGCGCCAGCAGCAGAGGGACTAGCGGGAGTAACACCGGGGAGCTGTTTTTT. Looking up the rest from reference TRBV5-1 and TRBJ2-2 gives the full variable domain: KAGVTQTPRYLIKTRGQQVTLSCSPISGHRSVSWYQQTPGQGLQFLFEYFSETQRNKGNFPGRFSGRQFSNSRSEMNVSTLELGDSALYLCASSRGTSGSNTGELFFGEGSRLTVL.

This clone was observed a single time. One base away lies a much larger clone, so this may be a sequencing read error. This chain connects TRBV19 to TRBJ1-2; 7 bases align to TRBD1. CDR3 length: 17 residues. In germline, CDR1 is LNHDA, CDR2 SQIVND (reference sequence). CDR3 DNA: TGTGCCAGTAGTCCTCAGCGGGACAGTTCTACAAACTATGGCCACACCTTC. Translated: CASSPQRDSSTNYGHTF. Using reference TRBV19 and TRBJ1-2 for the parts outside the CDR3, the full variable domain is DGGITQSPKYLFRKEGQNVTLSCEQNLNHDAMYWYRQDPGQGLRLIYYSQIVNDFQKGDIAEGYSVSREKKESFPLTVTSAQKNPTAFYLCASSPQRDSSTNYGHTFGSGTRLTVV.

V gene TRBV6-5 combines with J gene TRBJ1-4; TRBD1 is a possible D gene (5 bases). The V end was cut by 5 bases, the J end by 0 bases, with 7 bases between. This CDR3 comprises 14 residues. CDR1 and CDR2 (germline): MNHEY, SVGAGI. The CDR3 sequence: CASSDRATNEKLFF. The CDR3 DNA sequence: TGTGCCAGCAGTGACAGAGCAACTAATGAAAAACTGTTTTTT.

The V gene is TRBV30, the J gene TRBJ1-2; D is perhaps TRBD1 (6 bases). CDR1 and CDR2 from the germline V gene are GTSNPN and SVGIG (reference sequence). Trimming left V 0 bases short and J 4 bases short, with 9 bases between. The CDR3 extends over 13 amino acids. In DNA form, the CDR3 reads TGTGCCTGGAGTGTACCAGGGGCCTATGGCTACACCTTC. Translating gives CAWSVPGAYGYTF.

This clone occurred a few times. CDR3 in DNA: TGTGCCAGCAGAGGACAGGTGGCGGTGAAGCAGTACTTC. Its translation: CASRGQVAVKQYF. The V call is TRBV2, the J call TRBJ2-7; 7 bases map to TRBD1. Trimming took 6 bases from V and 8 from J; bases not matched to a gene: 10. The CDR3 covers 13 residues. The germline V gene has CDR1 SNHLY and CDR2 FYNNEI.

The rearrangement uses TRBV19 and TRBJ1-5; TRBD1 is a possible D gene (5 bases). CDR3 length: 13 residues. CDR1 LNHDA and CDR2 SQIVND come from the germline V gene (reference sequence). Deletions cut 5 bases from V and 4 bases from J, with 9 bases between. The CDR3 DNA is TGTGCCAGTAGTGTTCAGGGAAATCAGCCCCAGCATTTT. It is translated as CASSVQGNQPQHF.

The chain is built from TRBV2 and TRBJ2-7; no definite D call. The V end was cut by 1 base, the J end by 0 bases, with 10 bases between. Germline values: CDR1 SNHLY, CDR2 FYNNEI. The CDR3 length is 15 residues. Here the CDR3 reads CASSEVRSDSYEQYF. In DNA form, the CDR3 reads TGTGCCAGCAGTGAAGTCAGGTCTGACTCCTACGAGCAGTACTTC.

This clone was seen more than once but under ten times. The V and J genes are TRBV7-8 and TRBJ1-2; TRBD1 matches 8 bases. The V segment lost 5 bases and the J segment 6 bases; nucleotides outside the gene matches: 5. The CDR3 is 13 residues long. CDR1 and CDR2 (germline): SGHVS, FQNEAQ. For the CDR3, the DNA is TGTGCCAGCAGCCCCCGGACAGGGCATGGCTACACCTTC. Its translation: CASSPRTGHGYTF.